Below are 27 T cell receptor beta chains sequenced from a single sample in a study of regulatory T cells in long-lasting Graves disease. Time point noted: newly diagnosed GD, antithyroid drugs for less than 3 months. Researchers made the TCR library from RNA that was extracted from PBMCs. Building the TCR beta libraries relied on iRepertoire HTBI primers, and CDR3 regions underwent Arm-PCR. TCRdb processed the multiplex PCR reads anew with MiXCR; each CDR3 protein has one entry. The repertoire holds 250,000 or so distinct CDR3 sequences, with 20% as singletons. The material sequenced was peripheral blood mononuclear cells (PBMCs), taken at new diagnosis, from a patient treated with antithyroid drugs. These TCRs come from a female donor with Graves disease.

Many counts were recorded for this clonotype. The chain has TRBV18 and TRBJ1-1; a weak D match, TRBD1 (5 bases). Looked up from germline, CDR1 is KGHSH and CDR2 is LQKENI. The CDR3 has 13 residues. V lost 5 bases, J lost 0 bases, and 7 bases lay in between. The CDR3 reads CASSGGLNTEAFF. CDR3 DNA sequence: TGTGCCAGCTCAGGGGGTTTGAACACTGAAGCTTTCTTT.

This clonotype was detected only a few times. This sequence joins TRBV12-3 or TRBV12-4 and TRBJ1-2, with D possibly TRBD1 on 5 matching bases. The CDR3 is 15 residues long. V was pared by 7 bases and J by 5 bases, with 20 bases between. The CDR3 DNA sequence: TGTGCCAGCACCCTAGGGGCAGTCTTAAGGTATGGCTACACCTTC. Protein sequence: CASTLGAVLRYGYTF.

In its sample, this clonotype was seen a few times. The chain has TRBV24-1 and TRBJ2-3, with D tentatively TRBD2 (6 bases). Trimming removed 9 bases at V and 3 bases at J, with 12 bases between. Germline-derived CDR1 and CDR2 are KGHDR and SFDVKD. The CDR3 extends over 13 amino acids. The CDR3 nucleotides are TGTGCCACCGGCGGGACGGAGACAGATACGCAGTATTTT. Translating gives CATGGTETDTQYF.

Concerning this clonotype itself: A much more abundant neighbour one base away suggests this may be a read error. As the CDR3 is not closed by the conserved phenylalanine or tryptophan, this likely results from a read error. The genes are TRBV5-6 and TRBJ2-5; D is ambiguous. Trimming pared 4 bases from V and 2 bases from J, leaving 9 bases between. This CDR3 has 13 residues. Germline V lookup: CDR1 SGHDT, CDR2 YYEEEE. The CDR3 DNA is TGTGCCAGCAGCCCCCTCCAGCAAGAGACCCAGTACCTC. This codes for CASSPLQQETQYL.

CDR3 sequence reads: CASSLLGGQGARNTIYF. CDR3 in DNA: TGTGCCAGCAGCTTATTAGGGGGACAGGGGGCCAGAAACACCATATATTTT. The chain has TRBV7-6 and TRBJ1-3, with 12 bases that match TRBD1. The CDR3 spans 17 residues. The V and J ends lost 2 bases and 5 bases, in that order; junction bases with no gene match: 7. CDR1 and CDR2 from the germline V gene are SGHVS and FNYEAQ.

At least ten counts were recorded for this clonotype. The chain combines TRBV27 with TRBJ2-7; maybe TRBD1 (6 bases). V lost 4 bases and J lost 3, with 13 bases in between. This CDR3 is 14 amino acids long. CDR1 and CDR2 (germline): MNHEY, SMNVEV (reference sequence). In DNA form, the CDR3 reads TGTGCCAGCAGTTCCGTCCTGACAGGCTACGAGCAGTACTTC. Translation gives CASSSVLTGYEQYF.

This clonotype was seen a handful of times. The rearrangement links TRBV10-3 to TRBJ1-2, with D unresolved. The V and J ends lost 2 bases and 5 bases respectively, with 21 bases between them. This CDR3 contains 17 residues. Germline CDR1 is ENHRY and CDR2 is SYGVKD. The CDR3 here is CAISEATLDVRPYGYTF. The CDR3 DNA is TGTGCCATCAGTGAGGCTACTCTTGACGTTCGGCCTTATGGCTACACCTTC.

Ten or more counts support this clonotype. The genes are TRBV6-1 and TRBJ1-2; no reliable D call. Trimming shortened V by 5 bases and J by 2 bases, and 9 bases separated the two germline ends. The germline V gene encodes CDR1 MNHNS and CDR2 SASEGT. This CDR3 has 13 amino acids. The CDR3 sequence: CASSLQTNYGYTF. CDR3 bases: TGTGCCAGCAGTCTGCAAACGAACTATGGCTACACCTTC.

This rearrangement joins TRBV6-6 to TRBJ2-1; TRBD1 might be the D (5 bases). Trimming removed 0 bases at V and 0 bases at J, with 6 bases between. CDR3 size: 15 residues. Per the germline V gene, CDR1 is MNHNY and CDR2 is SVGAGI (reference sequence). The CDR3 here is CASSYSQGSYNEQFF. The CDR3 bases are TGTGCCAGCAGTTACTCGCAGGGCTCCTACAATGAGCAGTTCTTC.

The chain uses TRBV6-5 and TRBJ2-5; D ambiguous. The V gene's germline CDR1 is MNHEY and CDR2 SVGAGI. Trimming pared 2 bases from V and 7 bases from J, leaving 17 bases between. There are 15 residues in the CDR3. CDR3 protein: CASSYGVPYLWTQYF. For the CDR3, the DNA is TGTGCCAGCAGTTACGGGGTTCCCTACCTCTGGACCCAGTACTTC.

This clonotype was recorded many times. The chain combines TRBV14 with TRBJ2-3, with TRBD2 matching over 10 bases. V was pared by 5 bases and J by 7 bases, with 9 bases of the junction left unmatched. This CDR3 has 15 residues. Germline V lookup: CDR1 SGHDN, CDR2 FVKESK. The CDR3 is CASSVLAGALYTQYF. The CDR3 nucleotides are TGTGCCAGCAGCGTCCTAGCGGGAGCTCTGTATACGCAGTATTTT.

On this clonotype: A read error is possible here, since a much larger clone lies one base away. J is TRBJ2-5 and V is TRBV2, with TRBD1 identical over 7 bases. The junction had 7 bases not matched to a gene; V was cut back by 10 bases and J by 5 bases. The length of the CDR3 is 12 residues. Germline CDR1 SNHLY, CDR2 FYNNEI. The CDR3 bases are TGTGCCAACATTCAACAGGGGGAGACCCAGTACTTC. Protein: CANIQQGETQYF.

The chain links TRBV6-2 or TRBV6-3 to TRBJ2-7; D perhaps matches TRBD1 (5 bases). Germline V gives CDR1 MNHEY, CDR2 SVGEGT. The CDR3 contains 14 residues. The germline V and J ends were trimmed by 6 bases and 2 bases, with 14 bases remaining between them. DNA of the CDR3: TGTGCCAGCAGCCCTGCGACAGCCACCTACGAGCAGTACTTC. Amino acid sequence: CASSPATATYEQYF.

On this clonotype itself: This clone may be a read error of a much larger clone one base away. This rearrangement joins TRBV6-1 to TRBJ2-3; D is possibly TRBD2 (6 bases). This CDR3 is 17 amino acids long. The germline gives CDR1 MNHNS, CDR2 SASEGT. V lost 6 bases and J lost 0, with 19 bases in between. CDR3 residues: CASSHLPEGSSTDTQYF. CDR3 nucleotide sequence: TGTGCCAGCAGCCACTTGCCGGAGGGGTCGAGCACAGATACGCAGTATTTT.

This clonotype occurred a few times. A far larger clone lies a single base away; this is likely a read error. The chain employs TRBV11-2 and TRBJ2-4; tentative D call: TRBD2 (6 bases). The CDR3 totals 15 residues. Trimming pared 4 bases from V and 13 bases from J, leaving 23 bases between. CDR1 is SGHAT and CDR2 is FQNNGV in the germline V gene. CDR3 nucleotides: TGTGCCAGCAGCTCGGGGGTCGATTGGTCCAATGAGCAGTACTTC. It specifies CASSSGVDWSNEQYF.

This clonotype appeared many times. The chain is built from TRBV6-5 and TRBJ2-5, with D maybe TRBD2 (6 bases). The length of the CDR3 is 14 residues. With 4 bases removed from V and 5 bases from J, the gap between germline ends came to 14 bases. The germline gives CDR1 MNHEY, CDR2 SVGAGI. The CDR3 sequence is CASSFGAGKETQYF. Written as DNA, the CDR3 is TGTGCCAGCAGTTTCGGGGCGGGGAAGGAGACCCAGTACTTC.

In its sample, this clonotype was seen many times. This chain uses TRBV7-9 with TRBJ2-7, with a weak D call TRBD2 (6 bases). CDR3 length: 14 residues. The V end was cut by 5 bases, the J end by 3 bases, with 14 bases between. CDR1 and CDR2 (germline): SEHNR, FQNEAQ (reference sequence). The CDR3 region is CASSPRDSSYEQYF. In DNA, the CDR3 is TGTGCCAGCAGCCCACGGGACTCGAGCTACGAGCAGTACTTC.

This clonotype was detected many times. This sequence joins TRBV12-3 or TRBV12-4 and TRBJ2-1; D possibly corresponds to TRBD2 (5 bases). Trimming pared 5 bases from V and 4 bases from J, leaving 21 bases between. This CDR3 comprises 17 residues. The CDR3 protein is CASSHAKLGRGYNEQFF. CDR3 DNA: TGTGCCAGCAGTCACGCCAAACTAGGAAGAGGGTACAATGAGCAGTTCTTC.

This clonotype was seen ten or more times. The chain employs TRBV10-3 and TRBJ2-2; TRBD2 aligns across 13 bases. The junction had 11 bases not matched to a gene; V was cut back by 7 bases and J by 6 bases. The germline CDR1 and CDR2 sequences are ENHRY and SYGVKD. The CDR3 has 17 amino acids. CDR3 amino acids: CAITAGLAGATAGELFF. CDR3 sequence (DNA): TGTGCCATCACGGCCGGACTAGCGGGAGCGACGGCCGGGGAGCTGTTTTTT.

This clonotype was seen at least ten times. The CDR3 reads CASGLQETQYF. The CDR3 DNA reads as TGTGCCAGCGGACTCCAAGAGACCCAGTACTTC. The chain joins TRBV12-3 or TRBV12-4 to TRBJ2-5, with a weak D call TRBD2 (5 bases). Trimming took 8 bases from V and 1 from J, leaving 5 bases between them. This CDR3 is 11 amino acids long.

This clonotype is a singleton in its sample. A far larger clone is a single base away, which makes a read error likely. V and J are TRBV5-1 and TRBJ2-1, with D perhaps TRBD1 (6 bases). The CDR3 loop spans 13 amino acids. Germline V gene data show CDR1 as SGHRS and CDR2 as YFSETQ. The CDR3 region has the DNA TGTGCCAGCAGCACCGGGACACGAAGTGTGCAGTTCTTC. This encodes CASSTGTRSVQFF. The whole variable domain, filled in from reference TRBV5-1 and TRBJ2-1, reads KAGVTQTPRYLIKTRGQQVTLSCSPISGHRSVSWYQQTPGQGLQFLFEYFSETQRNKGNFPGRFSGRQFSNSRSEMNVSTLELGDSALYLCASSTGTRSVQFFGPGTRLTVL.

V and J are TRBV18 and TRBJ1-3, with D uncertain. Germline CDR1 reads KGHSH; CDR2 reads LQKENI. The CDR3 has 15 amino acids. V dropped 3 bases and J dropped 3 bases, with 12 bases sitting between them. The CDR3 loop reads CASSPRDQIGNTIYF. The CDR3 DNA reads TGTGCCAGCTCACCTAGGGATCAAATTGGAAACACCATATATTTT.

In this sample, this clonotype turned up a few times. A much bigger clone sits one base away, suggesting this may be a read error. This chain connects TRBV30 to TRBJ1-2, with a weak D call TRBD1 (5 bases). Germline V gene sequence: CDR1 GTSNPN, CDR2 SVGIG (reference sequence). V was shortened by 4 bases and J by 7 bases, with 13 bases between the two germline ends. This CDR3 is 12 amino acids long. In DNA, the CDR3 is TGTGCCTGGAACAGGAAAAAGGGTGGCTACACCTTC. Translated: CAWNRKKGGYTF.

This clonotype was detected ten times or more. The genes are TRBV20-1 and TRBJ2-1; tentative D call: TRBD2 (5 bases). Trimming removed 6 bases at V and 7 bases at J, with 13 bases between. Germline V gives CDR1 DFQATT, CDR2 SNEGSKA (reference sequence). This CDR3 has 12 amino acids. In DNA, the CDR3 is TGCAGTGCCAAAAGTACGGGAAATGAGCAGTTCTTC. Translated: CSAKSTGNEQFF.

The table lists this clonotype with a few counts. This sequence joins TRBV6-4 and TRBJ2-1; 10 bases match TRBD2. The V segment lost 5 bases and the J segment 6 bases; nucleotides outside the gene matches: 4. CDR3 length: 14 residues. The germline V gene has CDR1 MRHNA and CDR2 SNTAGT. The DNA for the CDR3 is TGTGCCAGCAGTCGACTAGCGGGCAGCAATGAGCAGTTCTTC. Encoded protein: CASSRLAGSNEQFF.

This clonotype was recorded many times. The rearrangement uses TRBV5-1 and TRBJ1-1; no clear D. Between the trimmed V and J ends, which lost 7 bases and 0 bases, there was a span of 10 bases. The CDR3 covers 13 residues. CDR1 SGHRS and CDR2 YFSETQ come from the germline V gene. This chain's CDR3 is CASRVGVNTEAFF. Here the CDR3 DNA reads TGCGCCAGCCGAGTCGGAGTGAACACTGAAGCTTTCTTT.

This clonotype has at least ten counts. This chain uses TRBV29-1 with TRBJ2-5, with D perhaps matching TRBD1 or TRBD2 (5 bases each). The CDR3 sequence is 15 residues long. The V end was cut by 5 bases, the J end by 3 bases, with 19 bases between. Germline CDR1 reads SQVTM; CDR2 reads ANQGSEA. The DNA of the CDR3 is TGCAGCGTTTTGCAGGGACGGTTGGTAGAAGAGACCCAGTACTTC. Encoded protein: CSVLQGRLVEETQYF.